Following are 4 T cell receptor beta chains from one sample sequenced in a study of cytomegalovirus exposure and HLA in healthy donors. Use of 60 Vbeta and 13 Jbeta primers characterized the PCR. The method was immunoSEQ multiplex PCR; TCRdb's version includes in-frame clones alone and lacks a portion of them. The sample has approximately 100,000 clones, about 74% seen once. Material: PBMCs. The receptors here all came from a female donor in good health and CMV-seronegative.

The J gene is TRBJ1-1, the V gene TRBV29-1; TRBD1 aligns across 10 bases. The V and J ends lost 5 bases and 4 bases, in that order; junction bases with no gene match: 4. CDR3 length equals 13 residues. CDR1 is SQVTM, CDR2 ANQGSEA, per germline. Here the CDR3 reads CSVSTGGGTEAFF. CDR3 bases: TGCAGCGTTTCGACAGGGGGCGGCACTGAAGCTTTCTTT.

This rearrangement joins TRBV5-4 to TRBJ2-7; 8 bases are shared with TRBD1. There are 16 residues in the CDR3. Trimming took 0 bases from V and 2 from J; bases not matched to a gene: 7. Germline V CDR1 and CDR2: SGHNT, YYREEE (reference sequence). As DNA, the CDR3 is TGTGCCAGCAGCTTGGACGGACAGGGCGGCACCTACGAGCAGTACTTC. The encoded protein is CASSLDGQGGTYEQYF.

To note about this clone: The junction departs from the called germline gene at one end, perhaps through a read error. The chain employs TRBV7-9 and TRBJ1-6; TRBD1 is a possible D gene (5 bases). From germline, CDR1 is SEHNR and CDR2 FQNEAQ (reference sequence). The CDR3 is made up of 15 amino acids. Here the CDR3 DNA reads TGTTCCAGCAGCGGGTCAGGGCCATATAATTCACCCCTCCACTTT. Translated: CSSSGSGPYNSPLHF.

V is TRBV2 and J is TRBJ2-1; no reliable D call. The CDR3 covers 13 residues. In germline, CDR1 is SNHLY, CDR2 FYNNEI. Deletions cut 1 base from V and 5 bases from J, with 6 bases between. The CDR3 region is CASSEVVHNEQFF. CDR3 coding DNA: TGTGCCAGCAGTGAAGTAGTCCACAATGAGCAGTTCTTC.